A selection of T cell receptor beta chains follows, all from one sample in a study of blood T cell repertoires in COVID-19. Libraries were prepared by immunoSEQ multiplex PCR; TCRdb keeps only in-frame clonotypes and omits some of them. The sample records about 250,000 clones, around 83% being singletons. Sample: PBMCs or T cells enriched from blood (not recorded which). These receptor sequences come from a woman in her forties or fifties who had been exposed to COVID-19. The CDR3 runs from the conserved cysteine through the conserved F or W. A D gene is named only where the DNA matches it firmly. The listing skips clone size in some rows; elsewhere it reads once, few, many or a size class.

CAIKTSGGATDTQYF,TGTGCCATCAAGACCAGCGGGGGGGCCACAGATACGCAGTATTTT,.,TRBV10-3,TRBD2,TRBJ2-3
CASSEEPQSGSYGYTF,TGTGCCAGCAGTGAAGAGCCGCAATCAGGCTCCTATGGCTACACCTTC,.,TRBV25-1,.,TRBJ1-2
CSGAGLIGTQYF,TGCAGCGGTGCAGGATTAATAGGGACCCAGTACTTC,.,TRBV29-1,.,TRBJ2-5
CASSYSGGADNQPQHF,TGTGCCAGCAGTTACTCTGGGGGGGCTGACAATCAGCCCCAGCATTTT,.,TRBV6-2/TRBV6-3,.,TRBJ1-5
CASSRTGHSYNEQFF,TGCGCCAGCAGTCGGACAGGGCACTCTTACAATGAGCAGTTCTTC,.,TRBV23-1,TRBD1,TRBJ2-1
CASSVSTGANTEAFF,TGTGCCAGCAGCGTTTCGACAGGGGCTAACACTGAAGCTTTCTTT,.,TRBV9,TRBD1,TRBJ1-1
CASSQASGHPYGYTF,TGCGCCAGCAGCCAAGCCTCGGGACACCCGTATGGCTACACCTTC,.,TRBV4-3,.,TRBJ1-2
CASGLQQGAHTGELFF,TGTGCTAGTGGCCTTCAACAGGGGGCGCACACCGGGGAGCTGTTTTTT,.,TRBV12-5,TRBD1,TRBJ2-2
CASSLGQGGGNTIYF,TGCGCCAGCAGCCTCGGACAGGGCGGAGGAAACACCATATATTTT,.,TRBV5-1,TRBD1,TRBJ1-3
CASSATGGRANYGYTF,TGTGCCAGCAGTGCTACAGGGGGCAGAGCTAACTATGGCTACACCTTC,few,TRBV2,TRBD1,TRBJ1-2
CASSSHSIKAFF,TGTGCCAGCAGCTCACACAGTATCAAAGCTTTCTTT,.,TRBV12-3/TRBV12-4,.,TRBJ1-1
CASSSGQGAYEQYF,TGTGCCAGCAGCTCCGGACAGGGCGCCTACGAGCAGTACTTC,.,TRBV11-2,TRBD1,TRBJ2-7
CASSPGGGLGMNTEAFF,TGCGCCAGCAGCCCTGGAGGGGGCCTTGGGATGAACACTGAAGCTTTCTTT,once,TRBV5-1,TRBD1,TRBJ1-1
CASSLVAGGNQETQYF,TGCGCCAGCAGCTTGGTTGCGGGGGGAAATCAAGAGACCCAGTACTTC,.,TRBV5-1,TRBD2,TRBJ2-5
CASSPRGYTEAFF,TGTGCCAGTAGTCCCCGGGGGTACACTGAAGCTTTCTTT,.,TRBV19,.,TRBJ1-1
CASNSRGPKPGELFF,TGTGCCAGCAATTCCCGCGGGCCAAAGCCCGGGGAGCTGTTTTTT,.,TRBV6-5,.,TRBJ2-2
CASSLSGTSSTYEQYF,TGCGCCAGCAGCCTATCCGGGACTAGCAGTACCTACGAGCAGTACTTC,.,TRBV4-1,TRBD2,TRBJ2-7
CATSRDPGLDTIYF,TGTGCCACCAGCAGAGATCCGGGGTTAGACACCATATATTTT,.,TRBV15,.,TRBJ1-3
CSVESGGYNTGELFF,TGCAGCGTTGAGAGCGGCGGATATAACACCGGGGAGCTGTTTTTT,few,TRBV29-1,.,TRBJ2-2
CASSAQGATGELFF,TGTGCCAGCAGTGCACAGGGGGCTACCGGGGAGCTGTTTTTT,.,TRBV25-1,TRBD1,TRBJ2-2
CASSTADNQETQYF,TGTGCCAGCAGTACGGCGGACAATCAAGAGACCCAGTACTTC,few,TRBV2,.,TRBJ2-5
CASSRQGTDTQYF,TGTGCCAGCAGTCGACAGGGAACAGATACGCAGTATTTT,.,TRBV12-3/TRBV12-4,TRBD1,TRBJ2-3
CASSRSSYNSPLHF,TGTGCCAGCAGCCGTAGCTCCTATAATTCACCCCTCCACTTT,once,TRBV7-2,.,TRBJ1-6
CAISEPDRVNRYEQYF,TGTGCCATCAGTGAGCCCGACAGGGTGAACAGGTACGAGCAGTACTTC,.,TRBV10-3,TRBD1,TRBJ2-7
CASSVAPSGGTYEQYF,TGTGCCAGCAGCGTAGCCCCTAGCGGGGGCACCTACGAGCAGTACTTC,.,TRBV9,TRBD2,TRBJ2-7
CASLPRTKKTQYF,TGTGCCAGCCTTCCCCGGACTAAAAAGACCCAGTACTTC,.,TRBV28,.,TRBJ2-5
CAWSSGGGYTF,TGTGCCTGGAGCAGTGGAGGTGGCTACACCTTC,.,TRBV30,.,TRBJ1-2
CASGRTGGSYGYTF,TGTGCTAGTGGAAGGACAGGGGGTAGCTATGGCTACACCTTC,.,TRBV12-5,TRBD1,TRBJ1-2
CASRRGSNTGELFF,TGTGCCAGTAGGCGGGGTTCGAACACCGGGGAGCTGTTTTTT,.,TRBV27,.,TRBJ2-2
CASSFFTGELFF,TGTGCCAGCAGCTTCTTCACCGGGGAGCTGTTTTTT,once,TRBV7-6,.,TRBJ2-2
CATSQGFQPQHF,TGTGCCACCAGCCAGGGTTTTCAGCCCCAGCATTTT,.,TRBV24-1,.,TRBJ1-5
CASSQDTGGTEAFF,TGTGCCAGCAGCCAAGACACAGGGGGCACTGAAGCTTTCTTT,.,TRBV14,TRBD1,TRBJ1-1
CASSESLPGPTNYGYTF,TGTGCCAGCAGTGAATCATTACCGGGTCCTACTAACTATGGCTACACCTTC,.,TRBV25-1,.,TRBJ1-2